These T cell receptor beta chains were read from a single sample in a study of Graves' ophthalmopathy and Graves' hyperthyroidism. TCRdb re-called the multiplex PCR reads through MiXCR, storing one row per CDR3 protein. The table shows around 670,000 distinct CDR3 sequences, with roughly two fifths occurring only once. The specimen was peripheral blood. These receptors all come from an adult man with Graves' ophthalmopathy. The CDR3 runs from the conserved cysteine through the conserved F or W. A D gene is named only where the DNA matches it firmly. The size of a clone is reported for some rows only, either as once, few or many, or as a class for expanded clones.

J gene: TRBJ1-1; D gene: -; clone size: few; V gene: TRBV25-1; CDR3 DNA: TGTGCCAGCAGCCAGGGCAAAGGGACAGAAGCTTTCTTT; CDR3 protein: CASSQGKGTEAFF
J gene: TRBJ1-6; D gene: -; clone size: -; V gene: TRBV2; CDR3 DNA: TGTGCCAGCAGTGAAGATGCCAGGATAGAGCCCCTCCACTTT; CDR3 protein: CASSEDARIEPLHF
J gene: TRBJ2-7; D gene: -; clone size: few; V gene: TRBV2; CDR3 DNA: TGTGCCAGCAGCGTAGACTTGGGCGGCCCCTACGAGCAGTACTTC; CDR3 protein: CASSVDLGGPYEQYF
J gene: TRBJ2-7; D gene: -; clone size: -; V gene: TRBV7-9; CDR3 DNA: TGTGTCAGCACCCTTTCGGGCAGCCCGATGGGGCAGTACTTC; CDR3 protein: CVSTLSGSPMGQYF
J gene: TRBJ2-2; D gene: -; clone size: few; V gene: TRBV6-6; CDR3 DNA: TGTGCCAGCATCAGGGAAAACACCGGGGAGCTGTTTTTT; CDR3 protein: CASIRENTGELFF
J gene: TRBJ2-3; D gene: -; clone size: few; V gene: TRBV29-1; CDR3 DNA: TGCAGCGTGGGTGTTGGGGGTAGCACAGATACGCAGTATTTT; CDR3 protein: CSVGVGGSTDTQYF
J gene: TRBJ2-5; D gene: -; clone size: -; V gene: TRBV15; CDR3 DNA: TGTGCCACCAGCAGAGGTAGTCCGGGTTACGAGACCCAGTACTTC; CDR3 protein: CATSRGSPGYETQYF
J gene: TRBJ1-1; D gene: -; clone size: -; V gene: TRBV7-9; CDR3 DNA: TGTGCCAGCAGCTTAATAGCCGGGGGGAACACTGAAGCTTTCTTT; CDR3 protein: CASSLIAGGNTEAFF
J gene: TRBJ1-2; D gene: TRBD1; clone size: many; V gene: TRBV10-3; CDR3 DNA: TGTGCCACGACAAGGACAGGGACTGGCTACACCTTC; CDR3 protein: CATTRTGTGYTF
J gene: TRBJ2-5; D gene: -; clone size: many; V gene: TRBV7-9; CDR3 DNA: TGTGCCAGCAGCTTAAAACTGGGAATTGAGGAGACCCAGTACTTC; CDR3 protein: CASSLKLGIEETQYF
J gene: TRBJ1-2; D gene: TRBD1; clone size: -; V gene: TRBV6-6; CDR3 DNA: TGTGCCAGCAGTTACCTTGGACAGGGCTATGGCTACACCTTC; CDR3 protein: CASSYLGQGYGYTF
J gene: TRBJ1-2; D gene: -; clone size: few; V gene: TRBV7-9; CDR3 DNA: TGTGCCAGCAGCCCCCAGGGGCCGTCGAATGGCTACACCTTC; CDR3 protein: CASSPQGPSNGYTF
J gene: TRBJ2-7; D gene: TRBD2; clone size: many; V gene: TRBV10-3; CDR3 DNA: TGTGCCATCAGTGAGCAGACTAGCAGCTACGAGCAGTACTTC; CDR3 protein: CAISEQTSSYEQYF
J gene: TRBJ2-2; D gene: TRBD2; clone size: few; V gene: TRBV29-1; CDR3 DNA: TGCAGCGTTGGCGGGGGGCCGAACACCGGGGAGCTGTTTTTT; CDR3 protein: CSVGGGPNTGELFF
J gene: TRBJ1-6; D gene: -; clone size: -; V gene: TRBV10-3; CDR3 DNA: TGTGCCATCAGGGGGTCTACAGGGAAGGGTTCACCCCTCCACTTT; CDR3 protein: CAIRGSTGKGSPLHF
J gene: TRBJ1-5; D gene: -; clone size: -; V gene: TRBV24-1; CDR3 DNA: TGTGCCACCAGTACCCAGGCCCTGGGACAGCCCCAGCATTTT; CDR3 protein: CATSTQALGQPQHF
J gene: TRBJ1-4; D gene: -; clone size: -; V gene: TRBV20-1; CDR3 DNA: TGCAGTGCTAGAGAGTTTGGGGTAGATGAAAAACTGTTTTTT; CDR3 protein: CSAREFGVDEKLFF
J gene: TRBJ1-6; D gene: -; clone size: many; V gene: TRBV19; CDR3 DNA: TGTGCCAGTAGTATATACAGGGAAGGTTCACCCCTCCACTTT; CDR3 protein: CASSIYREGSPLHF
J gene: TRBJ2-5; D gene: -; clone size: -; V gene: TRBV7-2; CDR3 DNA: TGTGCCAGCAGCTTACTGGCCCAGTACTTC; CDR3 protein: CASSLLAQYF
J gene: TRBJ1-5; D gene: TRBD1; clone size: -; V gene: TRBV2; CDR3 DNA: TGTGCCGGACAGGGCCGTACTCAGCCCCAGCATTTT; CDR3 protein: CAGQGRTQPQHF
J gene: TRBJ1-1; D gene: -; clone size: many; V gene: TRBV16; CDR3 DNA: TGTGCCAGCAGCCAATCGGCAGAGGTTGAAGCTTTCTTT; CDR3 protein: CASSQSAEVEAFF
J gene: TRBJ2-7; D gene: TRBD1; clone size: -; V gene: TRBV29-1; CDR3 DNA: TGCAGCGTGGGACAGGGGGATGGGCAGTACTTC; CDR3 protein: CSVGQGDGQYF
J gene: TRBJ1-4; D gene: -; clone size: -; V gene: TRBV10-3; CDR3 DNA: TGTGCCAGCAGGAGTGCTCTTGAGAATGAAAAACTGTTTTTT; CDR3 protein: CASRSALENEKLFF
J gene: TRBJ1-1; D gene: -; clone size: -; V gene: TRBV7-9; CDR3 DNA: TGTGCCAGCAGCTTAGTGCTCTTAACAGGGTCGACCTTGAACACTGAAGCTTTCTTT; CDR3 protein: CASSLVLLTGSTLNTEAFF
J gene: TRBJ1-6; D gene: TRBD1; clone size: many; V gene: TRBV10-3; CDR3 DNA: TGTGCCATCAGTGAGTCGCGAGGGGGCAATTCACCCCTCCACTTT; CDR3 protein: CAISESRGGNSPLHF
J gene: TRBJ1-2; D gene: -; clone size: -; V gene: TRBV7-9; CDR3 DNA: TGTGCCAGCAGCAGGGGGGCAGGGGTCGGGTATGGCTACACCTTC; CDR3 protein: CASSRGAGVGYGYTF
J gene: TRBJ2-7; D gene: TRBD1; clone size: few; V gene: TRBV5-1; CDR3 DNA: TGCGCCAGCAGCCCAAGGACAGGGGCCCACGAGCAGTACTTC; CDR3 protein: CASSPRTGAHEQYF
J gene: TRBJ2-2; D gene: TRBD2; clone size: many; V gene: TRBV7-2; CDR3 DNA: TGTGCCAGCGGACGGGGTACGGGAGGAACCGGGGAGCTGTTTTTT; CDR3 protein: CASGRGTGGTGELFF
J gene: TRBJ2-7; D gene: TRBD2; clone size: -; V gene: TRBV13; CDR3 DNA: TGTGCCAGCGGCGACGGACTAGCGGGAGGAGGCGAGCAGTACTTC; CDR3 protein: CASGDGLAGGGEQYF
J gene: TRBJ1-2; D gene: -; clone size: many; V gene: TRBV9; CDR3 DNA: TGTGCCAGCAGCGTAGAGGACAGCAAATTCTATGGCTACACCTTC; CDR3 protein: CASSVEDSKFYGYTF
J gene: TRBJ1-6; D gene: TRBD1; clone size: -; V gene: TRBV20-1; CDR3 DNA: TGCAGTGCTATAGATGTAGGGGGCCTGACCTATAATTCACCCCTCCACTTT; CDR3 protein: CSAIDVGGLTYNSPLHF
J gene: TRBJ1-5; D gene: -; clone size: -; V gene: TRBV7-6; CDR3 DNA: TGTGCTAGGCATCCGGAGTTCTGGAATCAGCCCCAGCATTTT; CDR3 protein: CARHPEFWNQPQHF
J gene: TRBJ1-4; D gene: -; clone size: few; V gene: TRBV9; CDR3 DNA: TGTGCCAGCAGTTACTCCTCCCTCCACACCGAACTGCAAGAAAAACTGTTTTTT; CDR3 protein: CASSYSSLHTELQEKLFF
J gene: TRBJ2-7; D gene: -; clone size: many; V gene: TRBV5-1; CDR3 DNA: TGCGCCAGCAGCTCGGGTCAAGGAGGGTCAAGCTACGAGCAGTACTTC; CDR3 protein: CASSSGQGGSSYEQYF
J gene: TRBJ1-2; D gene: TRBD1; clone size: many; V gene: TRBV10-3; CDR3 DNA: TGTGCCATCAGATCTGGGACAGGGCATTATGGCTACACCTTC; CDR3 protein: CAIRSGTGHYGYTF
J gene: TRBJ2-7; D gene: -; clone size: -; V gene: TRBV7-9; CDR3 DNA: TGTGCCAGCAGCTTGGCACGGGGGATCGCCTACGAGCAGTACTTC; CDR3 protein: CASSLARGIAYEQYF